The clone carrying this TCR beta chain came up many times. What it recognizes is unknown. MiXCR was run by TCRdb on the 5' RACE reads, yielding one entry per CDR3 protein. This sample has approximately 42,000 distinct CDR3 sequences, with 6% to 8.5% found just once. The entry originates in a study of T-cell memory formation after mild COVID-19. Points from the study as a whole: The appearance of some responding clones in pre-infection memory suggested that cross-reactive memory joined. Most CD4+ clones that shrank were in CM and EM, while CD8+ ones turned up in EMRA.

The sequence came from an adult who had mild COVID-19 (a few samples of this study predate the infection). Cell type and time point are not known. The material sequenced was PBMCs or a T cell subset sorted from them (not recorded which).

DNA of the CDR3: TGTGCCAGCAGTGATTTCGGGACAGGGAGTGAGCAGTACTTC. It translates to CASSDFGTGSEQYF. V gene TRBV25-1 combines with J gene TRBJ2-7; 9 bases map to TRBD1. CDR1 and CDR2 (germline): MGHDK, SYGVNS. The junction had 7 bases not matched to a gene; V was cut back by 3 bases and J by 7 bases. This CDR3 has 14 amino acids.